These 14 T cell receptor beta chains came from one sample sequenced in a study of blood T cell repertoires in COVID-19. The method was immunoSEQ multiplex PCR; TCRdb's version includes in-frame clones alone and lacks a portion of them. This sample has 250,000 to 300,000 clones, with 88% found just once. Sequenced sample: PBMCs or T cells enriched from blood (not recorded which). Source of these receptors: a woman aged 55-69 years in a cohort exposed to, infected with or recovered from COVID-19 (not recorded which).

This sequence joins TRBV5-4 and TRBJ2-2; 10 bases fit TRBD1. Germline V lookup: CDR1 SGHNT, CDR2 YYREEE (reference sequence). V lost 2 bases and J lost 2; bases outside the gene matches: 3. The length of the CDR3 is 16 residues. CDR3 in DNA: TGTGCCAGCAGCTTAGGGACAGGGGTAAACACCGGGGAGCTGTTTTTT. Translating gives CASSLGTGVNTGELFF.

V and J are TRBV3-1 (or the pseudogene TRBV3-2) and TRBJ1-4; 9 bases fit TRBD1. The length of the CDR3 is 14 residues. Trimming at V came to 3 bases and at J to 7 bases, leaving 3 bases not matched to a gene. Germline values: CDR1 LGHDT, CDR2 YNNKEL (reference sequence). The DNA for the CDR3 is TGTGCCAGCAGCCAGGGGACAGGGCGTGAAAAACTGTTTTTT. This encodes CASSQGTGREKLFF.

V usage is TRBV7-2 and J usage is TRBJ1-2; D is perhaps TRBD1 (5 bases). The CDR3 sequence is 13 residues long. The V gene's germline CDR1 is SGHTA and CDR2 FQGNSA. Between the trimmed V and J ends, which lost 5 bases and 8 bases, there was a span of 15 bases. The chain's CDR3 is CASSPGPGWGYTF. The CDR3 DNA sequence: TGTGCCAGCAGCCCCGGACCAGGGTGGGGCTACACCTTC.

This clone was seen only once. The CDR3 coding sequence is TGTGCCAGCAGCTTTGCGGGGGTGATGACCGGGGAGCTGTTTTTT. This translates into CASSFAGVMTGELFF. The chain employs TRBV7-3 and TRBJ2-2, with 7 bases fitting TRBD2. The junction had 6 bases not matched to a gene; V was cut back by 3 bases and J by 5 bases. The germline V gene has CDR1 SGHTA and CDR2 FQGTGA. CDR3 length: 15 amino acids.

This clone was counted only a few times. The V and J genes are TRBV2 and TRBJ2-7; D is possibly TRBD1 (6 bases). Trimming stripped 2 bases from V and 5 bases from J, with 10 bases between. The CDR3 runs 13 residues. Germline V lookup: CDR1 SNHLY, CDR2 FYNNEI. CDR3 DNA: TGTGCCAGCAGTGAAAGGGGGTCTAACGAGCAGTACTTC. Translating it yields CASSERGSNEQYF.

The chain carries TRBV28 and TRBJ2-3; D is uncertain. Trimming removed 3 bases at V and 2 bases at J, with 9 bases between. The CDR3 extends over 14 amino acids. Germline V gene lookup returns CDR1 MDHEN and CDR2 SYDVKM. The CDR3 spells CASSLIPVTDTQYF. The CDR3 DNA reads TGTGCCAGCAGTTTGATTCCGGTCACAGATACGCAGTATTTT. Looking up the rest from reference TRBV28 and TRBJ2-3 gives the full variable domain: DVKVTQSSRYLVKRTGEKVFLECVQDMDHENMFWYRQDPGLGLRLIYFSYDVKMKEKGDIPEGYSVSREKKERFSLILESASTNQTSMYLCASSLIPVTDTQYFGPGTRLTVL.

The J gene is TRBJ2-5, the V gene TRBV6-1; 8 bases are shared with TRBD2. CDR3 size: 14 residues. Germline V gives CDR1 MNHNS, CDR2 SASEGT. With 4 bases clipped from V and 1 base from J, the junction kept 2 bases outside the gene matches. The CDR3 sequence: CASSAAGAQETQYF. The CDR3 DNA sequence: TGTGCCAGCAGTGCAGCGGGAGCCCAAGAGACCCAGTACTTC.

The chain uses TRBV27 and TRBJ2-7, with D perhaps TRBD1 (6 bases). V lost 6 bases and J lost 0, with 12 bases in between. Germline values: CDR1 MNHEY, CDR2 SMNVEV (reference sequence). The CDR3 runs 14 residues. CDR3 residues: CASRVQGYSYEQYF. CDR3 DNA: TGTGCCAGCAGGGTACAGGGATACTCCTACGAGCAGTACTTC.

J is TRBJ2-7 and V is TRBV29-1; 7 positions agree with TRBD1. This CDR3 is 17 amino acids long. The V gene end was trimmed by 4 bases and the J gene end by 9 bases; junction bases not matched to a gene: 24. Germline CDR1 SQVTM, CDR2 ANQGSEA. In DNA form, the CDR3 reads TGCAGCGTTGGATTGAAGTTAGGGGACAGCCCGAAATTTGGGCAGTACTTC. Protein product: CSVGLKLGDSPKFGQYF.

V is TRBV27 and J is TRBJ2-5, with D maybe TRBD2 (5 bases). Trimming left V 5 bases short and J 6 bases short, with 19 bases between. The CDR3 spans 15 residues. Per germline, CDR1 MNHEY and CDR2 SMNVEV (reference sequence). This chain's CDR3 is CASSPFASRVQTQYF. CDR3 bases: TGTGCCAGCAGTCCGTTCGCTAGCAGAGTCCAGACCCAGTACTTC.

V and J are TRBV3-1 (or the pseudogene TRBV3-2) and TRBJ2-1; D uncertain. The CDR3 covers 13 residues. Germline V gene sequence: CDR1 LGHDT, CDR2 YNNKEL (reference sequence). V lost 1 base and J lost 5, with 6 bases in between. The CDR3 spells CASSQAFHNEQFF. CDR3 nucleotide sequence: TGTGCCAGCAGCCAAGCATTTCACAATGAGCAGTTCTTC.

The chain employs TRBV7-3 and TRBJ2-1, with TRBD1 matching over 7 bases. The junction had 3 bases not matched to a gene; V was cut back by 10 bases and J by 0 bases. Germline V gives CDR1 SGHTA, CDR2 FQGTGA. There are 13 residues in the CDR3. This CDR3 is CAKRGPSYNEQFF. The DNA of the CDR3 is TGTGCCAAGAGGGGGCCCTCCTACAATGAGCAGTTCTTC.

The V call is TRBV2, the J call TRBJ2-3, with D perhaps TRBD1 (6 bases). Germline V gene data show CDR1 as SNHLY and CDR2 as FYNNEI. This CDR3 comprises 14 residues. V was trimmed by 3 bases and J by 5 bases, leaving 12 bases between them. The CDR3 DNA reads as TGTGCCAGCAGTGAGAGAGGGGGAATAGATACGCAGTATTTT. This sequence encodes CASSERGGIDTQYF. The full variable domain, completed using reference TRBV2 and TRBJ2-3, is EPEVTQTPSHQVTQMGQEVILRCVPISNHLYFYWYRQILGQKVEFLVSFYNNEISEKSEIFDDQFSVERPDGSNFTLKIRSTKLEDSAMYFCASSERGGIDTQYFGPGTRLTVL.

This chain links TRBV7-8 with TRBJ2-2; 9 bases align to TRBD2. Trimming at V came to 5 bases and at J to 5 bases, leaving 9 bases not matched to a gene. Germline V gene sequence: CDR1 SGHVS, CDR2 FQNEAQ. The CDR3 contains 16 residues. This CDR3 reads CASSLGAGGRTGELFF. The CDR3 coding sequence is TGTGCCAGCAGCCTAGGGGCGGGAGGGCGGACCGGGGAGCTGTTTTTT.